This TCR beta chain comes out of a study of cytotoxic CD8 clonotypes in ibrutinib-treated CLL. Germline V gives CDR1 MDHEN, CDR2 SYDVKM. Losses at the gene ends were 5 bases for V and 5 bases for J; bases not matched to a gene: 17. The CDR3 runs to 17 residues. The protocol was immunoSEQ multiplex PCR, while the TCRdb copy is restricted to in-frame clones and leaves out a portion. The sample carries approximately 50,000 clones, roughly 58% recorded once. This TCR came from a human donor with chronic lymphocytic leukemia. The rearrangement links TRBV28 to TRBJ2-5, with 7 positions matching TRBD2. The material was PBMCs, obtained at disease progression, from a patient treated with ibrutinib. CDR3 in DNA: TGTGCCAGCAGTCCGCGACTAGCAAACGAACGAACGGAGACCCAGTACTTC. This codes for CASSPRLANERTETQYF. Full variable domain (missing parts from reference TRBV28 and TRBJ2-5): DVKVTQSSRYLVKRTGEKVFLECVQDMDHENMFWYRQDPGLGLRLIYFSYDVKMKEKGDIPEGYSVSREKKERFSLILESASTNQTSMYLCASSPRLANERTETQYFGPGTRLLVL.